The sample holds a few counts of the clone carrying this T cell receptor (beta chain). Primers: 60 Vbeta forward and 13 Jbeta reverse. In the original analysis: Among the unique TCR beta chains that a later analysis counted, around 72 million in all, 10 million to 11 million were shared. Profiled with immunoSEQ multiplex PCR; TCRdb holds only in-frame clones, not every one. That table is the source of V, J and clone size, and D and trimming were worked out from the DNA. Among approximately 150,000 clones listed, roughly 78% were seen once. The CDR3 is 17 residues long. Germline V CDR1 and CDR2: SGHDT, YYEEEE. Trimming stripped 2 bases from V and 5 bases from J, with 20 bases between. The record originates from a study of cytomegalovirus exposure and HLA in healthy donors. The overall study: Around 80 million unique TCR sequences came from HLA-typed donors in an early release.

The chain has TRBV5-6 and TRBJ1-3; a possible D gene is TRBD1 (6 bases). The source material was PBMCs. This clonotype was obtained from a female donor in good health and CMV-seronegative. CDR3 sequence reads: CASSFSAPTGTRNTIYF. Here the CDR3 DNA reads TGTGCCAGCAGCTTCTCCGCCCCGACCGGGACAAGAAACACCATATATTTT.